These 2 T cell receptor beta chains were sequenced from one sample in a study of T cell responses to AZD1222 COVID-19 vaccine. Sequenced by immunoSEQ multiplex PCR; TCRdb stores in-frame clones only, minus some. The sample shows roughly 80,000 clones, roughly 80% of them seen only once. Sequenced material: peripheral blood, taken on day 0 of AZD1222 vaccination. The receptors shown here come from an adult in good health.

This rearrangement joins TRBV5-4 to TRBJ2-5; 10 bases map to TRBD2. V lost 10 bases, J lost 2 bases, and 14 bases stayed unmatched. CDR3 length: 16 residues. Germline CDR1 reads SGHNT; CDR2 reads YYREEE (reference sequence). In nucleotides, the CDR3 is TGTGCCGGAACCAACCCAACAGCGGGAGGGCAAGAGACCCAGTACTTC. It is translated as CAGTNPTAGGQETQYF. Looking up the rest from reference TRBV5-4 and TRBJ2-5 gives the full variable domain: ETGVTQSPTHLIKTRGQQVTLRCSSQSGHNTVSWYQQALGQGPQFIFQYYREEENGRGNFPPRFSGLQFPNYSSELNVNALELDDSALYLCAGTNPTAGGQETQYFGPGTRLLVL.

The rearrangement joins TRBV19 to TRBJ2-3; TRBD2 agrees at 7 bases. CDR3 length: 15 amino acids. After removal of 7 bases from V and 2 bases from J, the junction contained 9 bases not matched to a gene. Looked up from germline, CDR1 is LNHDA and CDR2 is SQIVND (reference sequence). The CDR3 coding sequence is TGTGCCAGTACGGCCCCAGCGGGGAACACAGATACGCAGTATTTT. This translates into CASTAPAGNTDTQYF.